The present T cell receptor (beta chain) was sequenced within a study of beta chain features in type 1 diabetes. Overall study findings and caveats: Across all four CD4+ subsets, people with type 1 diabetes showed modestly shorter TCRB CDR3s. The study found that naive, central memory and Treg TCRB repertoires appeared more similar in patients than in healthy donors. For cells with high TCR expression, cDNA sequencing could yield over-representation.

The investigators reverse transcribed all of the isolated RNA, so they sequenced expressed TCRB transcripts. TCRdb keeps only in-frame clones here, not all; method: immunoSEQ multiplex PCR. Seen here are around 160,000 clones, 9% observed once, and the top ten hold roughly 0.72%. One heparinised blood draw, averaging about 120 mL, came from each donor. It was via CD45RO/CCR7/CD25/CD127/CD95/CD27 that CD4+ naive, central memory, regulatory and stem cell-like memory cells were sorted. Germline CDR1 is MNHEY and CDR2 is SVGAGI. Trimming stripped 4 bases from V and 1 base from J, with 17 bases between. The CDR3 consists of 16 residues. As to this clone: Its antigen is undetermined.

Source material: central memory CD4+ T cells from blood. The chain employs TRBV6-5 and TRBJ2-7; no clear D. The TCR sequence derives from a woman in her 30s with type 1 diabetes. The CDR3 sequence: CASSSPSATASYEQYF. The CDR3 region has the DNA TGTGCCAGCAGTTCCCCCTCAGCGACCGCTTCCTACGAGCAGTACTTC.